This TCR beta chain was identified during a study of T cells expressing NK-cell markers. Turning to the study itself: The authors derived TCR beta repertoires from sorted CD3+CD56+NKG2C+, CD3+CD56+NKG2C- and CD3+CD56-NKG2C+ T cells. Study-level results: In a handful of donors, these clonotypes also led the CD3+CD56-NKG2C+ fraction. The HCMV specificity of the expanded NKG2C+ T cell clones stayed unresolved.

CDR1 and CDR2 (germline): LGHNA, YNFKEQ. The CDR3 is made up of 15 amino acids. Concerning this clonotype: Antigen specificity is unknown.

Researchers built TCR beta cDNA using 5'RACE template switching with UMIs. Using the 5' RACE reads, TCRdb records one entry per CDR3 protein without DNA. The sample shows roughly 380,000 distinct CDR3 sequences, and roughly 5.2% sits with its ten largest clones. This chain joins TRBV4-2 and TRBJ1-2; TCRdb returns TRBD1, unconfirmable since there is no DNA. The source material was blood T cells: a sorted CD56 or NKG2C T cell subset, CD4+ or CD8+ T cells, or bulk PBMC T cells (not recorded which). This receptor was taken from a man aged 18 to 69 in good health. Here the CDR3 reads CASSQDWDRAYGYTF.